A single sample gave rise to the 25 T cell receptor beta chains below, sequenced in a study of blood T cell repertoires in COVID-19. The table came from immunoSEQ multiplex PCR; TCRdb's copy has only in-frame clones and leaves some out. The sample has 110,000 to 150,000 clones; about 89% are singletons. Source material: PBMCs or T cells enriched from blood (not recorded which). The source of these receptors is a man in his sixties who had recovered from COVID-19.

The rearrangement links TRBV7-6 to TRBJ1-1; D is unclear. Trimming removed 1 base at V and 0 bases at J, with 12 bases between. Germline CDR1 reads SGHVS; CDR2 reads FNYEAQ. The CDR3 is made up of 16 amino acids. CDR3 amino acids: CASSLGAGTMNTEAFF. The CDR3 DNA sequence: TGTGCCAGCAGCTTAGGGGCAGGAACGATGAACACTGAAGCTTTCTTT.

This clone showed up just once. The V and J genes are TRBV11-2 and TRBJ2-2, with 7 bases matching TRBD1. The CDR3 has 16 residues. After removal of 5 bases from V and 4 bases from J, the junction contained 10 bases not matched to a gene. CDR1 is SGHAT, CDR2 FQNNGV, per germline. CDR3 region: CASSPRGGTGTGELFF. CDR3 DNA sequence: TGTGCCAGCAGCCCCCGAGGGGGCACGGGCACCGGGGAGCTGTTTTTT.

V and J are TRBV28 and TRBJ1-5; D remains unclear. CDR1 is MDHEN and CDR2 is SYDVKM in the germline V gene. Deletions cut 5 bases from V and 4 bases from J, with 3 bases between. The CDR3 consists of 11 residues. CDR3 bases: TGTGCCAGCAGTCCGAATCAGCCCCAGCATTTT. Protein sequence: CASSPNQPQHF.

CDR3 coding DNA: TGTGCCAGCAGCTTAATCAGATCCTACGAGCAGTACTTC. Protein: CASSLIRSYEQYF. The chain is built from TRBV11-2 and TRBJ2-7; D gene uncertain. CDR1 is SGHAT, CDR2 FQNNGV, per germline. The CDR3 is 13 residues long. With 2 bases removed from V and 1 base from J, the gap between germline ends came to 6 bases.

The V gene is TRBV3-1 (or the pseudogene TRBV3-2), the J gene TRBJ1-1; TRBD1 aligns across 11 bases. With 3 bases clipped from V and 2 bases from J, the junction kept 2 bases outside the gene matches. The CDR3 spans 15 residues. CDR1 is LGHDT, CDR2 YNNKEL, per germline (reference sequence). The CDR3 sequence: CASSHGTGGNTEAFF. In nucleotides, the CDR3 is TGTGCCAGCAGCCACGGGACAGGGGGAAACACTGAAGCTTTCTTT.

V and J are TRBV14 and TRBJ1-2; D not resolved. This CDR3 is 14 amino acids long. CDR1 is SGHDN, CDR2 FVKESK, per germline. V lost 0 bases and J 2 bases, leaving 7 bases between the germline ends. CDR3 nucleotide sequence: TGTGCCAGCAGCCAAGATTGGAGGAACTATGGCTACACCTTC. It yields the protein CASSQDWRNYGYTF. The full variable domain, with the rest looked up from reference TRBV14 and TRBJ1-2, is EAGVTQFPSHSVIEKGQTVTLRCDPISGHDNLYWYRRVMGKEIKFLLHFVKESKQDESGMPNNRFLAERTGGTYSTLKVQPAELEDSGVYFCASSQDWRNYGYTFGSGTRLTVV.

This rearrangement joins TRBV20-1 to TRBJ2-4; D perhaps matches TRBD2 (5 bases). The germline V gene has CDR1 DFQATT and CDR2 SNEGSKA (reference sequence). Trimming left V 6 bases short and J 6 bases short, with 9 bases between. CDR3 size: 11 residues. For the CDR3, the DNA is TGCAGTGCCCCCCGGGGAAACATTCAGTACTTC. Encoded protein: CSAPRGNIQYF.

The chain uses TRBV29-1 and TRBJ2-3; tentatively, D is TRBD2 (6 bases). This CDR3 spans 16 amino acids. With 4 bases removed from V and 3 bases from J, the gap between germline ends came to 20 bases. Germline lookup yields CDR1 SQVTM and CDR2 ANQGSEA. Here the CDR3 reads CSVARGLADSTDTQYF. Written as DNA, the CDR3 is TGCAGCGTTGCCCGGGGGTTAGCGGACTCTACAGATACGCAGTATTTT.

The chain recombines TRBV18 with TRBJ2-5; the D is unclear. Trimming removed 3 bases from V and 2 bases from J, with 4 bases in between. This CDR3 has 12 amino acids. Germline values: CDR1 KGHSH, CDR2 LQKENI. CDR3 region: CASSPSQETQYF. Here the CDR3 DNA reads TGTGCCAGCTCACCTAGTCAAGAGACCCAGTACTTC.

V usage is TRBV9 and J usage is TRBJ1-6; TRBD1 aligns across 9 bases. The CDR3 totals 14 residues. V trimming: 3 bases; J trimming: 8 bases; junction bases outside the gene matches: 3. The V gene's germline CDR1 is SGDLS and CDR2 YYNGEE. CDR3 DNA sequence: TGTGCCAGCAGCGCCCGGGACAGGGATTCACCCCTCCACTTT. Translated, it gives CASSARDRDSPLHF.

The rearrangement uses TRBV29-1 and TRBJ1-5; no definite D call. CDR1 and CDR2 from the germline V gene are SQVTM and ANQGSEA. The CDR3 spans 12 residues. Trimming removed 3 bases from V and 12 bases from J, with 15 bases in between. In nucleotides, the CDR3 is TGCAGCGTTGATTTAAGTGGCGGGGTCCAGCATTTT. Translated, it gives CSVDLSGGVQHF.

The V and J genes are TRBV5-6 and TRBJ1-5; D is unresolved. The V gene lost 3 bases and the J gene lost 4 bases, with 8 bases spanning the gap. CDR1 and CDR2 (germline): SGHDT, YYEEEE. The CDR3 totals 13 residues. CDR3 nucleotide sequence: TGTGCCAGCAGCTCGTACGGGAATCAGCCCCAGCATTTT. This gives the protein CASSSYGNQPQHF.

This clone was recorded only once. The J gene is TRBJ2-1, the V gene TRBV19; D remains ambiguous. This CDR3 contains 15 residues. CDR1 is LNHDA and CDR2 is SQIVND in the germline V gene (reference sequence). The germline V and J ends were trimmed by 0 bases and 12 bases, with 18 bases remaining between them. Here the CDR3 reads CASSIDLPVAARQFF. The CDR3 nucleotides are TGTGCCAGTAGTATAGATCTCCCCGTCGCCGCGAGGCAGTTCTTC.

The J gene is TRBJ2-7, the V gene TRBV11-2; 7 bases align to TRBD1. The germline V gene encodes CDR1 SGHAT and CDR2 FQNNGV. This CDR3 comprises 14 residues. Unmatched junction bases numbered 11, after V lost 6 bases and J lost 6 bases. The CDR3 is CASRDPGTVREQYF. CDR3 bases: TGTGCCAGCAGAGACCCGGGGACAGTACGCGAGCAGTACTTC.

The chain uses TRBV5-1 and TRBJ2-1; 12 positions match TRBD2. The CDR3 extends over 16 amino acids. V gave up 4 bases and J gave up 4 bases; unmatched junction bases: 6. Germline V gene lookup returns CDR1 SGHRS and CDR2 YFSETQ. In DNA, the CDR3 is TGCGCCAGCAGCCCTGGAGGGACTAGCGGGTACAATGAGCAGTTCTTC. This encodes CASSPGGTSGYNEQFF.

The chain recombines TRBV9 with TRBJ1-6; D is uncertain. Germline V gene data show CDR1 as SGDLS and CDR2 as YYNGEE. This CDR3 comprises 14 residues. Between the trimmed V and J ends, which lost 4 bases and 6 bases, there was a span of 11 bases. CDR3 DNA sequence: TGTGCCAGCAGCCAAACAGTTTTTAATTCACCCCTCCACTTT. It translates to CASSQTVFNSPLHF. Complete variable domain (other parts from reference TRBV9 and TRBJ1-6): DSGVTQTPKHLITATGQRVTLRCSPRSGDLSVYWYQQSLDQGLQFLIQYYNGEERAKGNILERFSAQQFPDLHSELNLSSLELGDSALYFCASSQTVFNSPLHFGNGTRLTVT.

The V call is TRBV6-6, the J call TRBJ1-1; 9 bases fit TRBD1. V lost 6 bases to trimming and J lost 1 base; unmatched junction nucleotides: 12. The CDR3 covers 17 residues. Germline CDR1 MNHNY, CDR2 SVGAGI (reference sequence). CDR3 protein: CASSRVPGQGKNTEAFF. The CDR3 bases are TGTGCCAGCAGCCGAGTCCCGGGACAGGGCAAGAACACTGAAGCTTTCTTT.

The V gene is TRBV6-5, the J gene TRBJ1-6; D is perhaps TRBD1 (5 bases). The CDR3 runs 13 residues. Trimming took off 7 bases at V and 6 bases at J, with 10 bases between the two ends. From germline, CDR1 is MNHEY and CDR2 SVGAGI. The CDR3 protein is CASTRQTNSPLHF. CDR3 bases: TGTGCCAGCACCCGACAGACTAATTCACCCCTCCACTTT.

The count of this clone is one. The CDR3 DNA reads TGTGCCAGTAGTCTCCGGGACAGGGCTGAAAAACTGTTTTTT. Protein: CASSLRDRAEKLFF. The chain has TRBV19 and TRBJ1-4; 9 bases line up with TRBD1. The CDR3 covers 14 residues. Germline CDR1 reads LNHDA; CDR2 reads SQIVND (reference sequence). With V trimmed by 5 bases and J by 7 bases, 5 bases remained unmatched.

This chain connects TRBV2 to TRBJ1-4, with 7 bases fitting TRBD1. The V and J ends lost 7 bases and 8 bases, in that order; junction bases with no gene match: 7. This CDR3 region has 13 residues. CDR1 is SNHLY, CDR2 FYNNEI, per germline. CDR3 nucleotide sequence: TGTGCCAGCAAGGGACAGACGGGGGAAAAACTGTTTTTT. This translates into CASKGQTGEKLFF.

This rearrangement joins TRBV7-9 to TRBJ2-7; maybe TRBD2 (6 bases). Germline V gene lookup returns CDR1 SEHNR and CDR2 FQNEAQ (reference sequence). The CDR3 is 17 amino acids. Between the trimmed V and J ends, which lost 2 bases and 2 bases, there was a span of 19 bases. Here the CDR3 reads CASSLWSGGLSPYEQYF. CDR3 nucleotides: TGTGCCAGCAGCTTATGGTCCGGGGGTTTATCGCCCTACGAGCAGTACTTC.

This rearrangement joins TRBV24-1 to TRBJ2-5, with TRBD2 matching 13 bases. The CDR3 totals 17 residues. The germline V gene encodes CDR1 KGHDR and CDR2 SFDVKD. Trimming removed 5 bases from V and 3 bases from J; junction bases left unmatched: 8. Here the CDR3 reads CATSALAGTSGEETQYF. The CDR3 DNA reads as TGTGCCACCAGTGCCTTGGCCGGGACTAGCGGGGAAGAGACCCAGTACTTC.

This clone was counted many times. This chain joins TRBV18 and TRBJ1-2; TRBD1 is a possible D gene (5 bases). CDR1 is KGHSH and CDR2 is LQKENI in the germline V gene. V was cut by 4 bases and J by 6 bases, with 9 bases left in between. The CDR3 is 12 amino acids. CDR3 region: CASSQDSDGYTF. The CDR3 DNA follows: TGTGCCAGCTCACAAGACAGTGATGGCTACACCTTC.

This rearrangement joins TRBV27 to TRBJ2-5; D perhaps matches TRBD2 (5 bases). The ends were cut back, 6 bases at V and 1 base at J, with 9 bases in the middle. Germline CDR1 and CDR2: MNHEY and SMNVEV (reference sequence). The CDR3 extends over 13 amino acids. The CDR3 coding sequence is TGTGCCAGCAGCGAGAGGGTCCAAGAGACCCAGTACTTC. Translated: CASSERVQETQYF.

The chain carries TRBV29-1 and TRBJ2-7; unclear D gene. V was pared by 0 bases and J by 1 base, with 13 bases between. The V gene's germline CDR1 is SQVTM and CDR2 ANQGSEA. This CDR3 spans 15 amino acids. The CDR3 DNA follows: TGCAGCGTTGAAGATCCGGCTAGTAGGTCCTACGAGCAGTACTTC. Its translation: CSVEDPASRSYEQYF.